This T cell receptor (beta chain) was identified during a study of prognosis after radiotherapy for stage I lung cancer. Study at large: With stereotactic body radiotherapy, no patient received any concurrent therapy.

Genomic DNA served as the source from which two-round multiplex PCR generated TCR beta CDR3 amplicons. The first PCR round targeted every TRBV and TRBJ gene with specific primers. One entry per CDR3 protein, called by TCRdb with MiXCR from the multiplex PCR reads. Found here are 20,000 to 25,000 distinct CDR3 sequences, about 40% of them singletons; the top ten hold 20% to 25%. Points from the study as a whole: It is unknown whether the expanded TCR clones recognize the tumor. Post-therapy Shannon entropy was lower in patients developing distant metastases following stereotactic body radiation therapy. Reportedly, TRBV and TRBJ gene usage differed by presence of metastases in patients.

As regards this clonotype: As yet, its antigen is unknown.

In germline, CDR1 is SGHRS, CDR2 YFSETQ. V was clipped by 0 bases and J by 5 bases; unmatched bases: 7. CDR3 length equals 15 residues. The source was PBMCs, collected before or after stereotactic body radiation therapy (not recorded which). V is TRBV5-1 and J is TRBJ2-5, with TRBD2 matching over 7 bases. This clonotype originated in a donor at least 50 years old with non-small cell lung cancer. CDR3 sequence (DNA): TGCGCCAGCAGCTTGGAGGGAGGGCGACTGGAGACCCAGTACTTC. Encoded protein: CASSLEGGRLETQYF.